These T cell receptor beta chains were read from a single sample in a study of cytomegalovirus exposure and HLA in healthy donors. Only in-frame clones appear in the TCRdb table, and some are missing; sequencing was by immunoSEQ multiplex PCR. The sample shows approximately 180,000 clones, over 75% of them seen only once. Source material: PBMCs. The receptors here all came from a girl less than two years old in good health and CMV-seronegative. Both conserved end residues are part of each CDR3. A D gene is named only where the DNA matches it firmly. Clone size, where shown, is once, few, many, or a class for clones that have expanded.

clone_size j_call v_call d_call cdr3_aa cdr3_nt
NA TRBJ1-1 TRBV30 NA CAWARLNTEAFF TGTGCCTGGGCGCGGTTGAACACTGAAGCTTTCTTT
NA TRBJ2-7 TRBV13 TRBD2 CASSFPSGGNYEQYF TGTGCCAGCAGCTTCCCCTCGGGGGGGAACTACGAGCAGTACTTC
NA TRBJ1-4 TRBV7-8 TRBD1 CASSLGVSGQGAKKLFF TGTGCCAGCAGCTTGGGGGTATCGGGGCAGGGGGCGAAAAAACTGTTTTTT
NA TRBJ1-3 TRBV9 NA CASSVGDLTGFPRNTIYF TGTGCCAGCAGCGTAGGAGACCTAACAGGGTTTCCTCGAAACACCATATATTTT
NA TRBJ2-7 TRBV4-1 TRBD2 CASSPGLAGLISYEQYF TGCGCCAGCAGCCCGGGACTAGCGGGCCTTATCTCCTACGAGCAGTACTTC
once TRBJ1-2 TRBV7-6 TRBD1 CASSRTDRGKLYGYTF TGTGCCAGCAGCCGAACAGACAGGGGCAAGCTCTATGGCTACACCTTC
NA TRBJ2-7 TRBV6-5 NA CASSTTGIGKYF TGTGCCAGCAGTACTACAGGGATCGGGAAGTACTTC
NA TRBJ2-6 TRBV6-5 NA CATLRGTGANVLTF TGTGCCACCTTGAGAGGGACTGGGGCCAACGTCCTGACTTTC
few TRBJ1-5 TRBV29-1 NA CSDRRAHQPQHF TGCAGCGACCGCAGGGCTCATCAGCCCCAGCATTTT
NA TRBJ2-3 TRBV6-5 NA CAARDSSDTQYF TGTGCCGCACGGGACTCTTCAGATACGCAGTATTTT
NA TRBJ2-3 TRBV7-9 NA CASSLDTNTDTQYF TGTGCCAGCAGCTTAGACACGAACACAGATACGCAGTATTTT
NA TRBJ1-1 TRBV5-4 TRBD1 CASSSPGQGNTEAFF TGTGCCAGCAGCTCACCGGGACAGGGGAACACTGAAGCTTTCTTT
NA TRBJ2-3 TRBV11-3 TRBD2 CASSLVAGGQDTQYF TGTGCCAGCAGCTTAGTAGCGGGGGGGCAAGATACGCAGTATTTT
NA TRBJ2-5 TRBV5-1 NA CASSLDRVEETQYF TGCGCCAGCAGCTTGGACAGGGTTGAAGAGACCCAGTACTTC
NA TRBJ1-3 TRBV6-1 NA CASSENPGFSGNTIYF TGTGCCAGCAGTGAGAACCCGGGATTCTCTGGAAACACCATATATTTT
once TRBJ1-5 TRBV21-1 NA CASSKRGRGRSNQPQHF TGTGCCAGCAGCAAACGCGGCAGGGGGCGCAGCAATCAGCCCCAGCATTTT
NA TRBJ2-2 TRBV11-1 TRBD2 CASRNSGGTGELFF TGTGCCAGCAGGAATAGCGGGGGCACCGGGGAGCTGTTTTTT
NA TRBJ2-1 TRBV6-4 TRBD2 CASSDRASGSDEQFF TGTGCCAGCAGTGACCGGGCTAGCGGGAGCGATGAGCAGTTCTTC
NA TRBJ1-3 TRBV19 NA CASSINERRGNTIYF TGTGCCAGTAGTATTAACGAGCGGCGGGGAAACACCATATATTTT
NA TRBJ2-7 TRBV4-2 NA CASSQDYAGYEQYF TGTGCCAGCAGCCAAGATTATGCAGGCTACGAGCAGTACTTC
NA TRBJ2-4 TRBV13 TRBD2 CASSLASSGDIQYF TGTGCCAGCAGCTTAGCCTCCAGCGGGGACATTCAGTACTTC
NA TRBJ1-2 TRBV18 NA CASSPLDRLNYGYTF TGTGCCAGCTCACCTCTTGACAGGCTTAACTATGGCTACACCTTC
NA TRBJ1-2 TRBV4-1 NA CASSLALQDRNYGYTF TGCGCCAGCAGCCTCGCCCTACAGGACCGCAACTATGGCTACACCTTC
NA TRBJ1-1 TRBV25-1 TRBD1 CASSVRDRGSEAFF TGTGCCAGCAGTGTCCGGGACAGGGGATCTGAAGCTTTCTTT
NA TRBJ2-7 TRBV5-1 TRBD1 CASSYRTGGMYEQYF TGCGCCAGCAGCTACCGGACAGGGGGCATGTACGAGCAGTACTTC
NA TRBJ2-6 TRBV10-3 NA CAISGGNAGANVLTF TGTGCCATCAGTGGGGGCAACGCTGGGGCCAACGTCCTGACTTTC
NA TRBJ1-1 TRBV4-3 TRBD1 CASGTGGDTEAFF TGCGCCAGCGGGACAGGCGGGGACACTGAAGCTTTCTTT
NA TRBJ1-6 TRBV10-3 NA CAISESRGSSYNSPLHF TGTGCCATCAGTGAGTCGAGGGGGAGCTCCTATAATTCACCCCTCCACTTT
NA TRBJ2-5 TRBV9 NA CASSVEVGGETQYF TGTGCCAGCAGCGTAGAAGTGGGAGGAGAGACCCAGTACTTC
few TRBJ2-5 TRBV12-5 NA CASGLGPGRGQETQYF TGTGCTAGTGGTTTGGGCCCGGGGAGAGGACAAGAGACCCAGTACTTC
NA TRBJ2-5 TRBV6-5 NA CASSYSGGGTQYF TGTGCCAGCAGTTACTCGGGTGGCGGGACCCAGTACTTC
NA TRBJ2-5 TRBV29-1 NA CSVVPVQETQYF TGCAGCGTTGTGCCAGTCCAAGAGACCCAGTACTTC
NA TRBJ2-7 TRBV7-2 TRBD2 CASSFSGRGPYEQYF TGTGCCAGCAGTTTTAGCGGGAGGGGGCCCTACGAGCAGTACTTC
once TRBJ2-2 TRBV2 TRBD1 CASSGEGAIYTGELFF TGTGCCAGCAGTGGCGAGGGGGCCATATACACCGGGGAGCTGTTTTTT
NA TRBJ1-1 TRBV30 NA CAWNSWGLEAFF TGTGCCTGGAATTCGTGGGGGCTGGAAGCTTTCTTT
NA TRBJ2-7 TRBV5-4 NA CASTLDGSSYEQYF TGTGCCAGCACCTTGGACGGGAGCTCCTACGAGCAGTACTTC
NA TRBJ2-7 TRBV27 TRBD2 CASGVTSGGPSSYEQYF TGTGCCAGCGGAGTGACTAGCGGGGGCCCAAGCTCCTACGAGCAGTACTTC
NA TRBJ2-5 TRBV6-5 TRBD2 CASSFAGTSGGETQYF TGTGCCAGCAGTTTTGCGGGGACTAGCGGCGGAGAGACCCAGTACTTC
once TRBJ2-7 TRBV19 TRBD1 CASSPHQGVHEQYF TGTGCCAGTAGTCCCCACCAGGGGGTCCACGAGCAGTACTTC
NA TRBJ1-2 TRBV6-1 TRBD1 CASSEARGAWDRVYGYTF TGTGCCAGCAGTGAAGCCCGGGGCGCCTGGGACAGGGTTTATGGCTACACCTTC
NA TRBJ2-3 TRBV15 NA CATSRGILQGLDTDTQYF TGTGCCACCAGCAGAGGAATACTCCAGGGACTGGACACAGATACGCAGTATTTT
few TRBJ2-1 TRBV27 NA CASSTRRQVEQFF TGTGCCAGCTCCACGAGGAGGCAGGTTGAGCAGTTCTTC
NA TRBJ2-7 TRBV6-1 NA CASSEGVPGFSYEQYF TGTGCCAGCAGTGAAGGTGTTCCGGGTTTCTCCTACGAGCAGTACTTC
NA TRBJ1-5 TRBV19 NA CASSMGVFQPQHF TGTGCCAGTAGTATGGGCGTTTTTCAGCCCCAGCATTTT
NA TRBJ2-7 TRBV30 NA CAWSANTGYEQYF TGTGCCTGGAGTGCGAATACAGGGTACGAGCAGTACTTC
NA TRBJ2-7 TRBV7-8 NA CASSTISAGFYEQYF TGTGCCAGCAGCACTATAAGCGCGGGTTTTTACGAGCAGTACTTC
NA TRBJ2-2 TRBV15 NA CATSREGDTFTFTGELFF TGTGCCACCAGCAGAGAAGGGGACACCTTTACGTTCACCGGGGAGCTGTTTTTT
NA TRBJ2-7 TRBV29-1 NA CSVGAGLAYEQYF TGCAGCGTTGGGGCGGGGTTGGCCTACGAGCAGTACTTC
NA TRBJ2-7 TRBV13 NA CASSYRRVTYEQYF TGTGCCAGCAGTTATCGCCGGGTGACCTACGAGCAGTACTTC
few TRBJ2-7 TRBV20-1 NA CSARPGYEQYF TGCAGTGCTAGGCCCGGCTACGAGCAGTACTTC
NA TRBJ1-4 TRBV2 NA CAGSDGRTNEKLFF TGTGCCGGGAGCGACGGGAGAACTAATGAAAAACTGTTTTTT
NA TRBJ1-3 TRBV4-1 TRBD1 CASSHLGQESGNTIYF TGCGCCAGCAGCCACCTCGGACAGGAATCTGGAAACACCATATATTTT
NA TRBJ2-7 TRBV7-9 TRBD2 CASSLRGDAYEQYF TGTGCCAGCAGCTTACGGGGGGATGCCTACGAGCAGTACTTC
NA TRBJ2-7 TRBV7-2 TRBD1 CASSYFGTDTYEQYF TGTGCCAGCAGCTATTTCGGGACAGACACCTACGAGCAGTACTTC
NA TRBJ2-3 TRBV5-4 NA CASSHSRQRTDTQYF TGTGCCAGCAGCCACTCCAGGCAACGCACAGATACGCAGTATTTT
NA TRBJ1-2 TRBV6-1 NA CASSTQVF TGTGCCAGCAGTACCCAGGTCTTC
NA TRBJ1-1 TRBV15 NA CATSRRAGTEAFF TGTGCCACCAGCAGACGCGCCGGCACTGAAGCTTTCTTT
NA TRBJ2-1 TRBV10-3 NA CAISEGESSYNEQFF TGTGCCATCAGTGAAGGGGAATCCTCCTACAATGAGCAGTTCTTC
once TRBJ1-5 TRBV5-1 TRBD1 CASSFGQGGQPQHF TGCGCCAGCAGCTTTGGACAGGGCGGGCAGCCCCAGCATTTT
NA TRBJ2-7 TRBV14 NA CASSRPGEQQYF TGTGCCAGCAGTCGACCAGGGGAACAGCAGTACTTC